This T cell receptor beta chain was identified in a study of Ad26.COV2.S vaccination and SARS-CoV-2 variants (dated by TCRdb to 2020 to 2023). Looking at the study overall: Vaccine-arm donors were drawn from COV1001, a multicentre, randomized, double-blind, placebo-controlled phase I-IIa trial of Ad26.COV2.S in healthy adults. Sequencing of the TCRbeta repertoire served to evaluate the specificity and breadth of SARS-CoV-2-reactive T cell receptors following Ad26.COV2.S vaccination. Trial participants were randomized into five groups of five, in which low-dose or high-dose Ad26.COV2.S was given once or twice, or placebo was given on both occasions. Throughout the experiments and outcome assessment, investigators stayed blinded to trial group allocation. The TCR-sequenced set comprised approximately 32 samples: around 20 Ad26.COV2.S vaccine recipients, 5 placebo recipients and 8 SARS-CoV-2 convalescent individuals. Ad26.COV2.S was administered intramuscularly at a dose of 5x10^10 or 1x10^11 viral particles, either as one shot or as two shots given 56 days apart. The research as a whole found: After vaccination, substantial breadth of spike-specific CD8+ and CD4+ T cell responses was reported. Ad26.COV2.S recipients had higher spike-specific TCR breadth than placebo recipients (P = 0.0014). Non-spike TCR breadth was comparable between vaccine and placebo recipients, consistent with the vaccine containing only spike. The authors noted that total T cell responses may have been underestimated by the TCR breadth and depth analyses. The study lacked the statistical power to compare responses across vaccine doses or regimens.

The immunoSEQ Assay was used to sequence TCRbeta CDR3 regions. After extraction, genomic DNA underwent amplification by bias-controlled multiplex PCR, followed by high-throughput sequencing. The paper's data handling went like this. To quantify the absolute abundance of every unique TCRbeta CDR3 region, sequences were collapsed and filtered. T cell fraction was estimated by normalizing TCRbeta template counts to usable DNA, which was measured by amplifying reference genes present in all nucleated cells. Repertoire TCRs were annotated as SARS-CoV-2-specific by exact matching of V gene, CDR3 amino acid sequence and J gene to a known reactive TCR set. The reference SARS-CoV-2 TCR set was obtained from MIRA and was filtered for enrichment in COVID-19-positive ImmuneCODE repertoires, whereby public or cross-reactive TCRs were removed. Using the MIRA antigens, annotated TCRs were further analysed by specific ORF or by position within an ORF. Depth was the summed frequency of annotated unique rearrangements, while breadth was defined as annotated unique rearrangements over total unique productive rearrangements. TCR breadth was compared between groups using two-sided Wilcoxon rank-sum tests. The immuneACCESS repertoire file appears here via TCRdb, limited to in-frame rearrangements. These files lack a portion of the clones; in checked studies, under half of the deficit traces to unresolved V genes, and the cause of the others is not known. V and J calls and clone size are those listed in that table; D and trimming were worked out from the DNA. The sample table lists roughly 400,000 clones, 70% to 90% of them with a count of one. The top ten constitute over 1.5% of the sample.

The sample's treatment or condition, from its label and the paper: roughly 19 received Ad26.COV2.S at low or high dose, single or two shots; 5 received placebo; per-sample allocation not given. Repertoires of vaccine and placebo recipients were sequenced from samples taken on day 63 after the first injection. Cohort 1b enrolled around 23 adults aged 18-55 years at a single site in Boston, USA, between 29 July and 7 August 2020. Ad26.COV2.S was a replication-incompetent adenovirus type 26 vector expressing a prefusion-stabilized SARS-CoV-2 spike protein from the original Wuhan strain. Regarding this clone: No cognate antigen has been identified for it. One base away there is no much larger clone; base qualities are not given.

This specimen was peripheral blood, taken in a trial of Ad26.COV2.S vaccine versus placebo. The receptor comes from a person between 18 and 65 years old who received the Ad26.COV2.S COVID-19 vaccine or a placebo.

Here is the DNA: TGCGCCAGCAGCCAGGCCTTGGGAGGGGGTTCCCCCCGCGACACTGAAGCTTTCTTT. This translates into CASSQALGGGSPRDTEAFF. In this chain, TRBV4-1 is recombined with TRBJ1-1; the D segment could be TRBD1, given 6 matching bases. The CDR3 contains 19 residues, cysteine and phenylalanine counted. Just the 57-base CDR3 DNA is kept, in frame starting at base 1. In the germline V gene, CDR1 corresponds to MGHRA and CDR2 to YSYEKL. The trim is 3 bases for V and 3 bases for J, with a gap of 26 bases between the germline ends.